This TCR beta chain comes out of a study of cytomegalovirus exposure and HLA in healthy donors. Study overall: An analysis done earlier identified approximately 120 million unique TCR beta sequences from 150 million to 200 million T cells. Study results and caveats: An analysis done earlier found most TCR beta V segments productive about 87% or about 30% of the time. CMV serostatus was the only immune exposure information that was available.

Regarding this clone: Its antigen is not known.

Donors consisted of healthy bone marrow donors. The study ran its PCR with 60 Vbeta and 13 Jbeta primers. TCRdb keeps only in-frame clones here, not all; method: immunoSEQ multiplex PCR. Among roughly 110,000 clones listed, about 84% were seen once. The V gene's germline CDR1 is MNHNS and CDR2 SASEGT. The CDR3 length is 14 residues. The J segment lost 6 bases and the V segment lost 7 bases, leaving 11 bases of the junction unmatched. Sequencing was done on a sample of PBMCs. V gene TRBV6-1 combines with J gene TRBJ2-7; 8 positions match TRBD1. The origin of this receptor is a young man in good health and CMV-seronegative. CDR3: CASTPDRVLAEQYF. CDR3 sequence (DNA): TGTGCCAGCACTCCGGACAGGGTACTCGCCGAGCAGTACTTC.